A selection of T cell receptor beta chains follows, all from one sample in a study of response to subunit inactivated influenza vaccine. TCRdb called the RT-PCR reads again in MiXCR, with one record for every CDR3 protein. Of about 520,000 distinct CDR3 sequences listed, roughly 27% are singletons. Source: CD4+ T cells sorted from PBMCs, taken 5 days after vaccination. Every receptor here comes from a man aged 50 or older who received an inactivated influenza vaccine. CDR3s include the opening cysteine and the closing phenylalanine or tryptophan. A D gene is named only where the DNA matches it firmly. Rows may omit the clone size; those that give it use once, few, many or a size class.

>-|TRBV4-2|15|TRBJ2-7|few
TGTGCCAGCAGCCAAGGGGGTTCAGCATCCTACGAGCAGTACTTC
CASSQGGSASYEQYF
>-|TRBV7-2|16|TRBJ2-5|many
TGTGCCAGCAGCTTAGATCGGCTCGTTTTAGGAGAGACCCAGTACTTC
CASSLDRLVLGETQYF
>TRBD2|TRBV5-8|15|TRBJ2-1|-
TGTGCCAGCAGCTTGAGGACTAGCGGGAGGAAAGAGCAGTTCTTC
CASSLRTSGRKEQFF
>-|TRBV4-3|15|TRBJ2-1|-
TGCGCCAGCAGCCAGAGTCCGAGCTCCTACAATGAGCAGTTCTTC
CASSQSPSSYNEQFF
>TRBD2|TRBV20-1|15|TRBJ2-1|-
TGCAGTGCTAGGCCGGGACTACTCTCCTACAATGAGCAGTTCTTC
CSARPGLLSYNEQFF
>-|TRBV6-2/TRBV6-3|16|TRBJ1-5|-
TGTGCCAGCCGAAAAGGGTCCACAGGAAACAATCAGCCCCAGCATTTT
CASRKGSTGNNQPQHF
>-|TRBV29-1|12|TRBJ1-1|many
TGCAGCGCCGGGACGGTGAACACTGAAGCTTTCTTT
CSAGTVNTEAFF
>TRBD2|TRBV11-2|13|TRBJ2-3|once
TGTGCCAGCAGGCCAATTGGGACTAGCTCGCAGTATTTT
CASRPIGTSSQYF
>TRBD1|TRBV24-1|15|TRBJ2-5|few
TGTGCCACCAGTGACCCGACAGGGTACCAAGAGACCCAGTACTTC
CATSDPTGYQETQYF
>-|TRBV24-1|17|TRBJ2-2|-
TGTGCCACCAGTGATTTTATCAGGGGTTCGGACACCGGGGAGCTGTTTTTT
CATSDFIRGSDTGELFF
>-|TRBV10-3|13|TRBJ2-1|few
TGTGCCATCAGTCAGGGTTCCTACAATGAGCAGTTCTTC
CAISQGSYNEQFF
>-|TRBV5-4|16|TRBJ2-1|few
TGTGCCAGCAGCCCGGAGCGGATACGCTCCTACAATGAGCAGTTCTTC
CASSPERIRSYNEQFF
>TRBD2|TRBV20-1|13|TRBJ2-7|few
TGCAGTGCTAGAGGAGCGGGAGGGAACGAGCAGTACTTC
CSARGAGGNEQYF
>-|TRBV7-2|15|TRBJ2-6|few
TGTGCCAGCAGCTTTGGACAGTCTGGGGCCAACGTCCTGACTTTC
CASSFGQSGANVLTF
>-|TRBV10-3|12|TRBJ1-2|-
TGTGCCATCAGTGGGGAGGCCTATGGCTACACCTTC
CAISGEAYGYTF
>TRBD2|TRBV5-1|16|TRBJ2-5|-
TGCGCCAGCAGCCTAGGGACTAGCGGGGGGGCTGAGACCCAGTACTTC
CASSLGTSGGAETQYF
>-|TRBV5-1|13|TRBJ2-5|many
TGCGCCAGCAGCTTGGAGGCCAGCGAGACCCAGTACTTC
CASSLEASETQYF
>-|TRBV4-2|15|TRBJ2-1|few
TGTGCCAGCAGCCAAGAACGGGATCCCTACAATGAGCAGTTCTTC
CASSQERDPYNEQFF
>-|TRBV7-2|15|TRBJ1-6|few
TGTGCCAGCAGCTTGGGCAGGGGTTATAATTCACCCCTCCACTTT
CASSLGRGYNSPLHF
>-|TRBV6-2/TRBV6-3|16|TRBJ2-1|few
TGTGCCAGCAGCGAACGACAGAACCTAATTTCCAATGAGCAGTTCTTC
CASSERQNLISNEQFF
>-|TRBV30|15|TRBJ2-5|many
TGTGCCTGGTCCCCGAACCTGGCGGTCGGCGGTACCCAGTACTTC
CAWSPNLAVGGTQYF
>-|TRBV20-1|13|TRBJ2-5|few
TGCAGTGCCCTCCGGCCCGGGTCTGAGACCCAGTACTTC
CSALRPGSETQYF
>-|TRBV11-2|15|TRBJ1-4|few
TGTGCCAGCAACATCCAGGGGTTCACTAATGAAAAACTGTTTTTT
CASNIQGFTNEKLFF
>-|TRBV2|12|TRBJ2-1|-
TGTGCCAGCACCCCCTACCACAATGAGCAGTTCTTC
CASTPYHNEQFF
>-|TRBV7-9|15|TRBJ2-7|few
TGTGCCAGCAGCTGGGCGGGGGCTCAGTCCGACGAGCAGTACTTC
CASSWAGAQSDEQYF
>-|TRBV4-3|15|TRBJ1-1|-
TGCGCCAGCAGCTTCGGACCAGGGGTTAACACTGAAGCTTTCTTT
CASSFGPGVNTEAFF
>-|TRBV6-2/TRBV6-3|14|TRBJ2-7|-
TGTGCCAGCAGTTATTCGTCCCAGGTGGACGAGCAGTACTTC
CASSYSSQVDEQYF
>TRBD2|TRBV12-5|15|TRBJ2-1|few
TGTGCTAGTGGTTTTGAGGGAGCGGGAATCAGTGAGCAGTTCTTC
CASGFEGAGISEQFF
>-|TRBV7-8|12|TRBJ2-5|-
TGTGCCAGCAGCTACATGGGAGAGACCCAGTACTTC
CASSYMGETQYF
>-|TRBV4-2|14|TRBJ2-2|many
TGTGCCAGCAGCCCTACCGGGCCCACCGGGGAGCTGTTTTTT
CASSPTGPTGELFF
>-|TRBV12-3/TRBV12-4|15|TRBJ2-1|-
TGTGCCAGCAGGGTAGCGTACTCCCGATACAATGAGCAGTTCTTC
CASRVAYSRYNEQFF
>-|TRBV5-1|15|TRBJ2-1|-
TGCGCCAGCACTGAGCAGGGTGTTTCCTACAATGAGCAGTTCTTC
CASTEQGVSYNEQFF
>-|TRBV29-1|12|TRBJ1-1|-
TGCAGCGTTGAAGGGGGGAACACTGAAGCTTTCTTT
CSVEGGNTEAFF
>-|TRBV20-1|13|TRBJ1-1|-
TGCAGTGCTCTGGGGCTCGTGAACACTGAAGCTTTCTTT
CSALGLVNTEAFF
>-|TRBV7-6|15|TRBJ2-1|-
TGTGCCAGCAGCATATTTAGAGACTCCTACAATGAGCAGTTCTTC
CASSIFRDSYNEQFF
>-|TRBV4-1|14|TRBJ1-5|-
TGCGCCAGCAGCCCGGCAGGGGGCAATCAGCCCCAGCATTTT
CASSPAGGNQPQHF
>-|TRBV27|14|TRBJ1-5|-
TGTGCCAGCAGTTCCCGCCCAGGGACGCAGCCCCAGCATTTT
CASSSRPGTQPQHF
>TRBD2|TRBV5-1|16|TRBJ2-7|-
TGCGCCAGCAGCAGAGCTAGCGGGAGGGCCGCCTACGAGCAGTACTTC
CASSRASGRAAYEQYF
>-|TRBV13|19|TRBJ1-2|few
TGTGCCAGCAGCTTAGGGGAATATACCGTAAAGGAAGAGAACTATGGCTACACCTTC
CASSLGEYTVKEENYGYTF
>TRBD1|TRBV5-1|16|TRBJ1-2|few
TGCGCCAGCAGCTTGGGACAGGGGGCCTTAAACTATGGCTACACCTTC
CASSLGQGALNYGYTF
>TRBD2|TRBV5-1|16|TRBJ2-2|-
TGCGCCAGCAGCTTGGAGGGACTAGCGGACGCCGGGGAGCTGTTTTTT
CASSLEGLADAGELFF
>-|TRBV12-3/TRBV12-4|15|TRBJ2-1|-
TGTGCCAGCAGCCTCAGCGGTCCACTCTACAATGAGCAGTTCTTC
CASSLSGPLYNEQFF
>-|TRBV28|14|TRBJ2-1|few
TGTGCCAGCAGTCCCCACGGGGCAGGAGATGAGCAGTTCTTC
CASSPHGAGDEQFF
>-|TRBV20-1|14|TRBJ1-1|-
TGCAGTGCCCCGGACCCCCTTCTAAACACTGAAGCTTTCTTT
CSAPDPLLNTEAFF
>-|TRBV3-1|13|TRBJ1-6|many
TGTGCCAGCAGCCTCGCCCTTAATTCACCCCTCCACTTT
CASSLALNSPLHF
>TRBD1|TRBV30|16|TRBJ2-2|many
TGTGCCTGGAATAGAATAGGGACAGGGCCAACCGGGGAGCTGTTTTTT
CAWNRIGTGPTGELFF
>-|TRBV4-3|15|TRBJ1-3|-
TGCGCCAGCAGCCAAGATTCAGGGCTTGGAAACACCATATATTTT
CASSQDSGLGNTIYF
>-|TRBV12-3/TRBV12-4|13|TRBJ1-2|-
TGTGCCAGCACCTGGTCAGCCTCCTATGGCTACACCTTC
CASTWSASYGYTF
>TRBD1|TRBV20-1|14|TRBJ1-2|-
TGCAGTGCTCCTAGGACAGGAGCTAACTATGGCTACACCTTC
CSAPRTGANYGYTF
>TRBD1|TRBV28|15|TRBJ2-1|-
TGTGCCAGCAGTCCAGCCGGGACAGGGATCGATGAGCAGTTCTTC
CASSPAGTGIDEQFF
>-|TRBV7-2|15|TRBJ1-5|few
TGTGCCAGCAGCTTAAAAGGGGTTAGCAATCAGCCCCAGCATTTT
CASSLKGVSNQPQHF